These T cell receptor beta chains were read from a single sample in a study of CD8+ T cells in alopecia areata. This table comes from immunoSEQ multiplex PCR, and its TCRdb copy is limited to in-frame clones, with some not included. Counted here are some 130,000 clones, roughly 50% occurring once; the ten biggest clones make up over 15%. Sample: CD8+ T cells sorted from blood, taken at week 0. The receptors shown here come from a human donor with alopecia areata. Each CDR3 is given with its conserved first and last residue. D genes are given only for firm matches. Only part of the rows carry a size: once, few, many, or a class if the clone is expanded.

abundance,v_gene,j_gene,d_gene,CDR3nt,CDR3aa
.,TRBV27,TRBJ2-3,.,TGTGCCAGCACCCTCCTGGGGGGAGCAGATACGCAGTATTTT,CASTLLGGADTQYF
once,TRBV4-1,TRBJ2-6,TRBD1,TGCGCCAGCAGCCAACCCACCGGGACAGGGGAAACTGGGGCCAACGTCCTGACTTTC,CASSQPTGTGETGANVLTF
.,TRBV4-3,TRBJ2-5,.,TGCGCCAGCAGCCAAGAGTGGCTTATGGGGGAGACCCAGTACTTC,CASSQEWLMGETQYF
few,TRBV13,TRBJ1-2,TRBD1,TGTGCCAGCAGCTTAGGGGGACAGGGGAGGGGACCCTATGGCTACACCTTC,CASSLGGQGRGPYGYTF
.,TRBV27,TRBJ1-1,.,TGTGCCAGCAGTTTCGGGGGGAACCAAGCTTTCTTT,CASSFGGNQAFF
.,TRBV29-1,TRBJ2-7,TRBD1,TGCAGCGCTGGGACAGGGCTCTCCTACGAGCAGTACTTC,CSAGTGLSYEQYF
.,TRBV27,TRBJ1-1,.,TGTGCCAGCATAGGCGGGCATTTGGACACTGAAGCTTTCTTT,CASIGGHLDTEAFF
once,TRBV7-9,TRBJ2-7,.,TGTGCCAGCAGCTTGGGGGCCTACGAGCAGTACTTC,CASSLGAYEQYF
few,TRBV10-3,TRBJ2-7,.,TGTGCCACCGGACAGATCGTTTCATCCTACGAGCAGTACTTC,CATGQIVSSYEQYF
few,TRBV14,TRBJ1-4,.,TGTGCCAGCAGCCAACGAGTTCCGGGGGAAAAACTGTTTTTT,CASSQRVPGEKLFF
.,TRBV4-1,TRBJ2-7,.,TGCGCCAGCAGCCAGAGAACGGGCTACGAGCAGTACTTC,CASSQRTGYEQYF
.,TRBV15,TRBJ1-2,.,TGTGCCACCAGCAGAGATCGGCAGGACTATGGCTACACCTTC,CATSRDRQDYGYTF
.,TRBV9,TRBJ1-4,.,TGTGCCAGCAGCGACGACGAGAAAAAACTGTTTTTT,CASSDDEKKLFF
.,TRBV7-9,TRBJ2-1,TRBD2,TGTGCCAGCAGCCCGGCAGGGGGACTAGCGGGGTTCGACGAGCAGTTCTTC,CASSPAGGLAGFDEQFF
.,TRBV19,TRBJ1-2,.,TGTGCCAGTAGTCCTATATATGAGGAGCGGAGCTATGGCTACACCTTC,CASSPIYEERSYGYTF
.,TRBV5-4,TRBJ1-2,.,TGTGCCAGCAGCTTGGTCGGATCTGGCTACACCTTC,CASSLVGSGYTF
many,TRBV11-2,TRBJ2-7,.,TGTGCCAGCAGCCAAAAGTACGAGCAGTACTTC,CASSQKYEQYF
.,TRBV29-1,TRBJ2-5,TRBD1,TGCAGCGTCGAATGGGACAGGGGACAAGAGACCCAGTACTTC,CSVEWDRGQETQYF
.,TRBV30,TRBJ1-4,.,TGTGCCTGGAAAGAAAGGGAGGGCGAAAAACTGTTTTTT,CAWKEREGEKLFF
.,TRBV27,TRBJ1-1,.,TGTGCCAGCAGTTTAGTCGGGGTTACTGAAGCTTTCTTT,CASSLVGVTEAFF
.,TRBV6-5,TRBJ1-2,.,TGTGCCAGCAGTTACTCGGAGGGCCAGAACTATGGCTACACCTTC,CASSYSEGQNYGYTF
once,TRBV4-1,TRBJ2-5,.,TGCGCCAGCAGCCAAAAAGGGAGTGAGCAGTACTTC,CASSQKGSEQYF
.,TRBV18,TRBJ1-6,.,TGTGCCAGCTCATCAACACCGGCAGGGTCCTATAATTCACCCCTCCACTTT,CASSSTPAGSYNSPLHF
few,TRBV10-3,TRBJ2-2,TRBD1,TGTGCCGTGGCAGGACAGGACACCGGGGAGCTGTTTTTT,CAVAGQDTGELFF
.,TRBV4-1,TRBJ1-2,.,TGCGCCAGCAGCCAATCGCCAAGGACAGTCTTGGATGGCTACACCTTC,CASSQSPRTVLDGYTF
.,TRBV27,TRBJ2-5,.,TGTGCCAGCAGTTTGGGGCAAACTGAGTACTTC,CASSLGQTEYF
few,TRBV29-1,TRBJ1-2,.,TGCAGCGTTGAAACGGGCTACACCTTC,CSVETGYTF
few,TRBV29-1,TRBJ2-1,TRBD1,TGCAGCGTTGAAGAGAAGACAGGGTACAATGAGCAGTTCTTC,CSVEEKTGYNEQFF
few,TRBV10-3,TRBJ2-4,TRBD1,TGTGCCATCAGAGACGGGACAGGGCTGAACATTCAGTACTTC,CAIRDGTGLNIQYF
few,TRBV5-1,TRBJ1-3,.,TGCGCCAGCAGCTTGGGACGGAGGGCAGGAAACACCATATATTTT,CASSLGRRAGNTIYF
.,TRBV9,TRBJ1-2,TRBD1,TGTGCCAGCAGCGAGACAGGGGGCGTCTATGGCTACACCTTC,CASSETGGVYGYTF
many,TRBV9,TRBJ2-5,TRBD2,TGTGCCAGCAGCGAGCGGGGTGGCAGAGAGACCCAGTACTTC,CASSERGGRETQYF
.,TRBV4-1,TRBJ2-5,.,TGCGCCAGCAGCCAACGGGACCACGAGACCCAGTACTTC,CASSQRDHETQYF
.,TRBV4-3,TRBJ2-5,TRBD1,TGCGCCAGCAGCCAAGATCGGAGAGGGGGCAGGGAGACCCAGTACTTC,CASSQDRRGGRETQYF
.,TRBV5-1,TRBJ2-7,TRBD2,TGCGCCAGCAGCAGAGCGGGGAACTCCTACGAGCAGTACTTC,CASSRAGNSYEQYF
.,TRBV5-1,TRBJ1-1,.,TGCGCCAGCAGCCTGACCGATTACAGCGACACTGAAGCTTTCTTT,CASSLTDYSDTEAFF
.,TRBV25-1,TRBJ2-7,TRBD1,TGTGCCAGCAGTGGGCCCCGGGACAGCGACGAGCAGTACTTC,CASSGPRDSDEQYF
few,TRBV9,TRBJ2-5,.,TGTGCCAGCAGCGTAGCTCTGGATAGCTGGGAGACCCAGTACTTC,CASSVALDSWETQYF
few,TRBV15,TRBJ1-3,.,TGTGCCACCACGGTAGGGGGGGAGAACACCATATATTTT,CATTVGGENTIYF
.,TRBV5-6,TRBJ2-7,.,TGTGCCAGCAGCTTAGGGGAAGCCTACGAGCAGTACTTC,CASSLGEAYEQYF
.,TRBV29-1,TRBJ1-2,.,TGCAGCGTTGAAGACGTACAGGCTCATGGCTACACCTTC,CSVEDVQAHGYTF
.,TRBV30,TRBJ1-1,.,TGTGCCTGGAGCCCGGGCACTGAAGCTTTCTTT,CAWSPGTEAFF
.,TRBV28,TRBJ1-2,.,TGTGCCAGCGGTCCACTGATGGGGGGCAGCTATGGCTACACCTTC,CASGPLMGGSYGYTF
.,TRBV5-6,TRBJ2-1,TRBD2,TGTGCCAGCAGTGAGGGGATAGCGGGGGTGGGAGAGCAGTTCTTC,CASSEGIAGVGEQFF
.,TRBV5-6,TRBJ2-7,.,TGTGCCAGCAGCGTTGAAAGCTCCTACGAGCAGTACTTC,CASSVESSYEQYF
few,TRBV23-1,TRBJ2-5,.,TGCGCCAGCATCCTACGGGACGGTCAAGAGACCCAGTACTTC,CASILRDGQETQYF
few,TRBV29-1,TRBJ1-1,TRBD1,TGCAGCGTTGAAGATTTGGAGACAGGGGTAAACACTGAAGCTTTCTTT,CSVEDLETGVNTEAFF
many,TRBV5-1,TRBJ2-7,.,TGCGCCAGCAGCTCCCTCGGAGAACCCTACGAGCAGTACTTC,CASSSLGEPYEQYF
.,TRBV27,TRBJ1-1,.,TGTGCCAGCAGTTTAATAAGCGGGGGAGGGGGAACTGAAGCTTTCTTT,CASSLISGGGGTEAFF
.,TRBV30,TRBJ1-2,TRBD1,TGTGCCTGGAATCAGGGGGCAGGGTATGGCTACACCTTC,CAWNQGAGYGYTF
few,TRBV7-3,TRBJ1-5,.,TGTGCCAGCAGCTTGGGTTTCGGTCAGCCCCAGCATTTT,CASSLGFGQPQHF
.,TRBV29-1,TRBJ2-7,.,TGCAGCGTTGATACAGGGTACGGCGAGCAGTACTTC,CSVDTGYGEQYF
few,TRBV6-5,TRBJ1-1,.,TGTGCCAGCAGCCGGGCAGCCGAGAGGGCTTTCTTT,CASSRAAERAFF
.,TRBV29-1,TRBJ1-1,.,TGCAGCGTTGATGGTGCGTGGGTGTGGGACACTGAAGCTTTCTTT,CSVDGAWVWDTEAFF
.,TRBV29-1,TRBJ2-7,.,TGCAGCGTTCTGGACAGAGCCTCCTACGAGCAGTACTTC,CSVLDRASYEQYF
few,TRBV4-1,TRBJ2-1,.,TGCGCCAGCAGCCTACTAGTCCCACCGGATGAGCAGTTCTTC,CASSLLVPPDEQFF
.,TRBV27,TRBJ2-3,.,TGTGCCAGCAGTTTGGTTAGCACAGATACGCAGTATTTT,CASSLVSTDTQYF